These 26 T cell receptor beta chains came from one sample sequenced in a study of T cell changes during pregnancy in multiple sclerosis. Assay: immunoSEQ multiplex PCR; the TCRdb copy retains only in-frame clones and omits some. Here the sample spans tens of thousands of clones, just over 90% being singletons. The material was peripheral blood, obtained in the first trimester of pregnancy. These TCRs come from a female donor in good health, enrolled as a control in a pregnancy study.

The chain has TRBV28 and TRBJ1-5; TRBD1 might be the D (5 bases). CDR3 length: 15 residues. Germline V gives CDR1 MDHEN, CDR2 SYDVKM. Deletions cut 6 bases from V and 5 bases from J, with 17 bases between. CDR3 protein: CASSRTKGRDQPQHF. CDR3 DNA sequence: TGTGCCAGCAGCAGAACGAAGGGGAGGGATCAGCCCCAGCATTTT.

This clone was found a few times. CDR3 DNA: TGTGCCAGCAGGGGACAGGATATCTATGGCTACACCTTC. Its protein is CASRGQDIYGYTF. V usage is TRBV2 and J usage is TRBJ1-2, with 8 bases fitting TRBD1. Germline loops: CDR1 SNHLY, CDR2 FYNNEI. J was trimmed by 4 bases and V by 6 bases; bases with no gene match: 4. The CDR3 is 13 amino acids.

V and J are TRBV4-2 and TRBJ1-2; a possible D gene is TRBD1 (5 bases). V was trimmed by 0 bases and J by 0 bases, leaving 8 bases between them. From germline, CDR1 is LGHNA and CDR2 YNFKEQ. CDR3 length equals 15 residues. The CDR3 DNA reads as TGTGCCAGCAGCCAAGAACAGGTGGCTAACTATGGCTACACCTTC. Protein product: CASSQEQVANYGYTF.

The chain carries TRBV5-1 and TRBJ2-7, with TRBD1 matching 9 bases. V lost 3 bases, J lost 4 bases, and 8 bases stayed unmatched. From germline, CDR1 is SGHRS and CDR2 YFSETQ. The CDR3 spans 15 residues. The CDR3 loop reads CASSSPGQGGYEQYF. For the CDR3, the DNA is TGCGCCAGCAGCTCGCCGGGACAGGGAGGGTACGAGCAGTACTTC.

The V call is TRBV7-9, the J call TRBJ2-7; 9 bases match TRBD1. The CDR3 has 19 amino acids. From germline, CDR1 is SEHNR and CDR2 FQNEAQ (reference sequence). The V segment lost 3 bases and the J segment 6 bases; nucleotides outside the gene matches: 21. CDR3 nucleotide sequence: TGTGCCAGCAGCTTGGGGACAGGGTTTTTAGGGCCGGATGTCCCCGAGCAGTACTTC. Its protein product is CASSLGTGFLGPDVPEQYF. The whole variable domain, remainder taken from reference TRBV7-9 and TRBJ2-7, is DTGVSQNPRHKITKRGQNVTFRCDPISEHNRLYWYRQTLGQGPEFLTYFQNEAQLEKSRLLSDRFSAERPKGSFSTLEIQRTEQGDSAMYLCASSLGTGFLGPDVPEQYFGPGTRLTVT.

The chain has TRBV5-6 and TRBJ2-2; possibly TRBD1 for D (5 bases). There are 16 residues in the CDR3. Germline values: CDR1 SGHDT, CDR2 YYEEEE. V was trimmed by 3 bases and J by 8 bases, leaving 20 bases between them. CDR3 in DNA: TGTGCCAGCAGCTCCCGTGTTGGGGCCTTTAGTGGGGAGCTGTTTTTT. As protein: CASSSRVGAFSGELFF.

The genes are TRBV4-1 and TRBJ1-2; 7 positions agree with TRBD1. Per the germline V gene, CDR1 is MGHRA and CDR2 is YSYEKL. J gave up 0 bases and V 3 bases, and 13 bases lay outside the gene matches. This CDR3 contains 18 residues. Here the CDR3 reads CASSQHDRVLTTNYGYTF. In nucleotides, the CDR3 is TGCGCCAGCAGCCAGCATGACAGGGTGCTCACGACTAACTATGGCTACACCTTC.

V gene TRBV5-1 combines with J gene TRBJ1-4; no definite D call. The CDR3 is 14 amino acids. Trimming cost V 0 bases and J 4 bases, with 7 bases left between them. CDR1 SGHRS and CDR2 YFSETQ come from the germline V gene. CDR3 sequence reads: CASSLAQDNEKLFF. The CDR3 DNA reads as TGCGCCAGCAGCTTGGCGCAGGATAATGAAAAACTGTTTTTT.

The chain employs TRBV28 and TRBJ1-2; 7 nucleotides line up with TRBD1. The germline V gene encodes CDR1 MDHEN and CDR2 SYDVKM. The CDR3 runs to 13 residues. With 6 bases clipped from V and 4 bases from J, the junction kept 5 bases outside the gene matches. This CDR3 reads CASSLGQVYGYTF. The CDR3, as DNA: TGTGCCAGCAGCCTCGGACAGGTCTATGGCTACACCTTC.

For the CDR3, the DNA is TGCGCCAGCACCGGTGGGACTAGCGGGAGAGGCGAGCAGTACTTC. It is translated as CASTGGTSGRGEQYF. This chain uses TRBV5-1 with TRBJ2-7, with 14 positions matching TRBD2. This CDR3 contains 15 residues. The germline gives CDR1 SGHRS, CDR2 YFSETQ. Trimming took 6 bases from V and 6 from J; bases not matched to a gene: 8.

For the CDR3, the DNA is TGTGCCAGCAGCTTAACAGACACCTACGAGCAGTACTTC. Amino acids: CASSLTDTYEQYF. The chain carries TRBV7-6 and TRBJ2-7; D uncertain. Germline CDR1 reads SGHVS; CDR2 reads FNYEAQ. V lost 2 bases and J 2 bases, leaving 7 bases between the germline ends. The CDR3 consists of 13 residues.

V gene TRBV19 combines with J gene TRBJ2-3, with 13 bases fitting TRBD2. The CDR3 has 18 residues. V gave up 8 bases and J gave up 1 base; unmatched junction bases: 12. Germline CDR1 is LNHDA and CDR2 is SQIVND (reference sequence). CDR3 in DNA: TGTGCCAGTGGGTGGACTAGCGGGAGAATTTCGCGCACAGATACGCAGTATTTT. This sequence encodes CASGWTSGRISRTDTQYF. Combining the CDR3 with reference TRBV19 and TRBJ2-3 gives the whole variable domain DGGITQSPKYLFRKEGQNVTLSCEQNLNHDAMYWYRQDPGQGLRLIYYSQIVNDFQKGDIAEGYSVSREKKESFPLTVTSAQKNPTAFYLCASGWTSGRISRTDTQYFGPGTRLTVL.

The V and J genes are TRBV18 and TRBJ1-2; no definite D call. In germline, CDR1 is KGHSH, CDR2 LQKENI. This CDR3 region has 13 residues. V lost 2 bases and J lost 7, with 11 bases in between. The CDR3 DNA is TGTGCCAGCTCACCAATTGAGGTCCTTGGCTACACCTTC. This codes for CASSPIEVLGYTF. The entire variable domain, with the rest obtained from reference TRBV18 and TRBJ1-2, is as follows: NAGVMQNPRHLVRRRGQEARLRCSPMKGHSHVYWYRQLPEEGLKFMVYLQKENIIDESGMPKERFSAEFPKEGPSILRIQQVVRGDSAAYFCASSPIEVLGYTFGSGTRLTVV.

The chain is built from TRBV9 and TRBJ1-2, with 11 bases fitting TRBD1. V lost 2 bases to trimming and J lost 8 bases; unmatched junction nucleotides: 8. Germline assignment: CDR1 SGDLS and CDR2 YYNGEE. This CDR3 has 15 amino acids. This CDR3 reads CASSVGGQGAGGYTF. The DNA of the CDR3 is TGTGCCAGCAGCGTTGGAGGACAGGGGGCAGGAGGCTACACCTTC.

The chain couples TRBV6-6 to TRBJ2-1; the match to TRBD2 covers 10 bases. The CDR3 extends over 15 amino acids. The V gene's germline CDR1 is MNHNY and CDR2 SVGAGI (reference sequence). V shed 6 bases and J 8 bases; nucleotides not matched to a gene: 10. CDR3 bases: TGTGCCAGCAGCCGAGCTAGCGGGAGTAAAGATGAGCAGTTCTTC. Its translation is CASSRASGSKDEQFF.

This sequence joins TRBV6-5 and TRBJ1-1; perhaps TRBD1 as D (6 bases). The CDR3 runs 12 residues. V gave up 4 bases and J gave up 11 bases, with 14 bases separating them. CDR1 and CDR2 (germline): MNHEY, SVGAGI. In nucleotides, the CDR3 is TGTGCCAGCAGTTTCTCGACAGGCCCCGCTTTCTTT. Its translation is CASSFSTGPAFF.

The chain couples TRBV4-2 to TRBJ2-3; 8 bases map to TRBD2. Losses at the gene ends were 4 bases for V and 2 bases for J; bases not matched to a gene: 8. Per germline, CDR1 LGHNA and CDR2 YNFKEQ. CDR3 size: 16 residues. DNA for the CDR3: TGTGCCAGCAGCCTTAGCGGGGCTACTCACACAGATACGCAGTATTTT. This translates into CASSLSGATHTDTQYF.

The J gene is TRBJ2-7, the V gene TRBV19, with D unresolved. V lost 4 bases to trimming and J lost 2 bases, with 12 bases between them. This CDR3 has 14 residues. In germline, CDR1 is LNHDA, CDR2 SQIVND (reference sequence). In nucleotides, the CDR3 is TGTGCCAGTAGTACGCTCGAGCGCCCCTACGAGCAGTACTTC. It is translated as CASSTLERPYEQYF.

This clone showed up just once. This rearrangement joins TRBV6-5 to TRBJ1-3, with D possibly TRBD1 on 6 matching bases. Looked up from germline, CDR1 is MNHEY and CDR2 is SVGAGI. V was trimmed by 6 bases and J by 11 bases, leaving 20 bases between them. This CDR3 contains 14 residues. As DNA, the CDR3 is TGTGCCAGCAGAAGGGGGATCTACGACGGCCCCATATATTTT. Translated, it gives CASRRGIYDGPIYF.

The V call is TRBV11-3, the J call TRBJ2-7; TRBD1 aligns across 9 bases. With 4 bases clipped from V and 5 bases from J, the junction kept 12 bases outside the gene matches. The CDR3 consists of 16 residues. Per germline, CDR1 SGHNT and CDR2 YENEEA. This CDR3 reads CASSSPRDRVRNEQYF. CDR3 bases: TGTGCCAGCAGCTCCCCCCGGGACAGGGTTAGAAACGAGCAGTACTTC.

This chain connects TRBV5-4 to TRBJ1-3, with no clear D. Between the trimmed V and J ends, which lost 4 bases and 4 bases, there was a span of 15 bases. CDR3 size: 15 residues. Germline V gene data show CDR1 as SGHNT and CDR2 as YYREEE (reference sequence). The CDR3 sequence: CASSGGGSVGNTIYF. CDR3 coding DNA: TGTGCCAGCAGCGGCGGAGGTTCAGTGGGAAACACCATATATTTT.

This sequence joins TRBV18 and TRBJ2-7, with 9 bases fitting TRBD2. The germline gives CDR1 KGHSH, CDR2 LQKENI. The V segment lost 2 bases and the J segment 3 bases; nucleotides outside the gene matches: 5. This CDR3 region has 15 residues. The CDR3 DNA reads TGTGCCAGCTCACCAGAGCTAGCGGGGCTCTACGAGCAGTACTTC. It yields the protein CASSPELAGLYEQYF.

The chain is built from TRBV9 and TRBJ1-1; D uncertain. Per the germline V gene, CDR1 is SGDLS and CDR2 is YYNGEE. V was cut by 3 bases and J by 0 bases, with 9 bases left in between. The CDR3 extends over 14 amino acids. CDR3 coding DNA: TGTGCCAGCAGCGGTTACTCTGTGAACACTGAAGCTTTCTTT. This sequence encodes CASSGYSVNTEAFF.

The chain carries TRBV11-1 and TRBJ2-1; 11 bases match TRBD2. The germline V gene has CDR1 SGHAT and CDR2 FQDESV (reference sequence). Trimming at V came to 1 base and at J to 8 bases, leaving 13 bases not matched to a gene. The CDR3 loop spans 18 amino acids. The CDR3, as DNA: TGTGCCAGCAGCTTAGGGGGGTGGGTAGCGGGAGGGCCTGATGAGCAGTTCTTC. As protein: CASSLGGWVAGGPDEQFF.

The genes are TRBV19 and TRBJ2-1, with D perhaps TRBD2 (7 bases). Trimming took off 3 bases at V and 2 bases at J, with 14 bases between the two ends. Germline CDR1 is LNHDA and CDR2 is SQIVND (reference sequence). This CDR3 is built from 16 residues. The DNA of the CDR3 is TGTGCCAGTAGTATGAGAGGGGGGGTTACCTACAATGAGCAGTTCTTC. Encoded protein: CASSMRGGVTYNEQFF.

The chain combines TRBV21-1 with TRBJ2-3; TRBD2 reflects the table's D call only, with no check against the DNA. TRBV21-1 is marked as a pseudogene. CDR3 length: 12 amino acids. The CDR3 DNA is TGTGCCAGCATCGCGGGGCCAGATACGCAGTATTTT. This encodes CASIAGPDTQYF.